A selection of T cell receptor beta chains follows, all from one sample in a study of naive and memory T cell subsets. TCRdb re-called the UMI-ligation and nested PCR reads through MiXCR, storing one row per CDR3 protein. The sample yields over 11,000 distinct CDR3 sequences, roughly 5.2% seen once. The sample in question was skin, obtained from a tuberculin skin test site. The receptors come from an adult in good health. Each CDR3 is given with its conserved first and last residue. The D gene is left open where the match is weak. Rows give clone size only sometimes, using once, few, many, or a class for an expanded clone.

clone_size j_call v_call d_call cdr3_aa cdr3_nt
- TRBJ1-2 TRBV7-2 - CASSPGHLVGGYTF TGTGCCAGCTCGCCGGGACATTTGGTGGGAGGCTACACCTTC
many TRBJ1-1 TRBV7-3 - CASSLTIRGEAFF TGTGCCAGCAGCTTAACGATTCGGGGTGAAGCTTTCTTT
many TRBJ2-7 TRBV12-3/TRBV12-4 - CASSLRVGPYEQYF TGTGCCAGCAGTTTAAGGGTCGGCCCCTACGAGCAGTACTTC
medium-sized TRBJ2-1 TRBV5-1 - CASGGNLNNEQFF TGCGCCAGCGGGGGTAACCTCAACAATGAGCAGTTCTTC
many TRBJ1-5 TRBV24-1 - CATSDDSSNQPQHF TGTGCCACCAGTGATGACAGTAGCAATCAGCCCCAGCATTTT
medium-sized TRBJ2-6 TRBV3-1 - CASSQDDRTWSGANVLTF TGTGCCAGCTCCCAAGATGACAGGACCTGGTCTGGGGCCAACGTCCTGACTTTC
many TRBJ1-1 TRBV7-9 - CASDRTNTEAFF TGTGCCAGCGACAGGACGAACACTGAAGCTTTCTTT
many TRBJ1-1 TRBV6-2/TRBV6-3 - CASTFSRGTEAFF TGTGCCAGCACCTTCAGCAGGGGCACTGAAGCTTTCTTT
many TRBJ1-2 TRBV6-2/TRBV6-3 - CASSNGLIYGYTF TGTGCCAGCAGCAACGGACTTATCTATGGCTACACCTTC
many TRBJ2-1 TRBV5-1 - CASSLGYLSYNEQFF TGCGCCAGCAGCTTGGGTTACTTGTCCTACAATGAGCAGTTCTTC
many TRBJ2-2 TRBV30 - CALNTGELFF TGTGCCTTGAACACCGGGGAGCTGTTTTTT
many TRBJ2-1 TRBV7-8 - CASSPSQRGADEQFF TGTGCCAGCAGCCCATCTCAGAGGGGGGCTGACGAGCAGTTCTTC
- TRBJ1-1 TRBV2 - CASSDQVYTEAFF TGTGCCAGCAGTGATCAGGTTTACACTGAAGCTTTCTTT